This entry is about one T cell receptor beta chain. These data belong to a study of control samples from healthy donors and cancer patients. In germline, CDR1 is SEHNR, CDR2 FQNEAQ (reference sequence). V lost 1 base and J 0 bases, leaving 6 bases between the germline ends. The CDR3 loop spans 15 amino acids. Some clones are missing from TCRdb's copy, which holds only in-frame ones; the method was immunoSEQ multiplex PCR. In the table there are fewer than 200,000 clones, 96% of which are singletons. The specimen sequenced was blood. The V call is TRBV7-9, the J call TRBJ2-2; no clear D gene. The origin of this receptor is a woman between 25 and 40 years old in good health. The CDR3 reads CASSLELTNTGELFF. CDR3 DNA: TGTGCCAGCAGCTTAGAACTCACGAACACCGGGGAGCTGTTTTTT.